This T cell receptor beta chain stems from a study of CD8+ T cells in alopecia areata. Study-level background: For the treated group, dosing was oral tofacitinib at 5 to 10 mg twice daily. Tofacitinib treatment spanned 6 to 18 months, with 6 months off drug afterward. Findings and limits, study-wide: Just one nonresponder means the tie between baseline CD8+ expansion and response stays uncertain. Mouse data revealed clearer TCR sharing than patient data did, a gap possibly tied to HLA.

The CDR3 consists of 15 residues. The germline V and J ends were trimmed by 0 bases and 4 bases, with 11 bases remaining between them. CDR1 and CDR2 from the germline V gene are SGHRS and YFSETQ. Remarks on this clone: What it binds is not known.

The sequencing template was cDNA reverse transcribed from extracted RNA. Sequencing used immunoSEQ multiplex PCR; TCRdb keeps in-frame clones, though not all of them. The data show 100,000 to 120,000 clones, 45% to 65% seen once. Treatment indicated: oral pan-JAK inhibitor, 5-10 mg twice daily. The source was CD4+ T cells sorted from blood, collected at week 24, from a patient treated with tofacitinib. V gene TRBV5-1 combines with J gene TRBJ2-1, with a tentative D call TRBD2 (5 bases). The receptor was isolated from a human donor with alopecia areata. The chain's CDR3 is CASSLAQREYNEQFF. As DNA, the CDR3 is TGCGCCAGCAGCTTGGCCCAGAGGGAATACAATGAGCAGTTCTTC.